This T cell receptor (beta chain) was obtained from a study of T cells in Graves' hyperthyroidism and ophthalmopathy (dated by TCRdb to between 2018 and 2021). Looking at the study overall: Peripheral blood samples were taken at initial diagnosis, before any treatment was given. TCR V-J signatures able to tell the groups apart were searched for in a discovery cohort of some 97 patients, of whom around 42 had Graves' ophthalmopathy and about 60 had stable Graves' hyperthyroidism. Whether ophthalmopathy could be predicted prospectively was tested in an independent validation cohort made up of some 20 hyperthyroidism patients plus 17 patients who later progressed to ophthalmopathy. For training and testing, the 100 or so patients in the discovery cohort were randomly divided in a 7:3 ratio. Thyroid tissue and blood T-cell repertoires from six or seven Graves' hyperthyroidism patients were also compared in the study. Following sampling, methimazole starting at 30 mg daily was given to hyperthyroidism patients, and high-dose intravenous methylprednisolone was given to ophthalmopathy patients. TCR Vbeta CDR3 sequencing of 120 to 150 peripheral blood samples (over 40 ophthalmopathy, about 74 hyperthyroidism and roughly 17 progressor patients) is reported in the paper.

Stable Graves' hyperthyroidism was defined as the absence of progression to ophthalmopathy over 18 months of follow-up. Hyperthyroidism patients were newly diagnosed, had a disease duration of under 2 months, and were aged 18 to 65 years. Patients with uncontrolled infections, other autoimmune diseases, pregnancy or lactation were excluded. Diagnoses were established on the basis of clinical symptoms, serum thyroxine and TRAb, thyroid ultrasound, and orbital computed tomography. Ficoll-Paque density gradient centrifugation was used to isolate PBMCs from around 9.1 ml of fresh peripheral blood. Total RNA was extracted with Trizol reagent, and quality was checked on an Agilent 2100 Bioanalyzer. This clonotype came up many times. What this receptor recognizes is not known. Base qualities are missing; no much larger clone stands one base away. Amplification of TCR beta CDR3 regions was carried out from RNA transcripts. The first round of RT-PCR for the TCR CDR3 was performed with the HTBI primer set and the Qiagen OneStep RT-PCR kit. A second multiplex PCR round built the libraries, followed by size selection and purification. Libraries were sequenced paired-end with 100 bp reads on an Illumina HiSeq2000. As for the original processing: SOAPnuke was used to process the raw data, removing reads that contained adapters or uncalled bases, had a mean Phred below 15, or lacked an exact match to the constant primer or identifier. COPE v1.2.5 was used to merge high-quality paired reads, and clonotypes were defined as unique nucleotide sequences. MiTCR v1.1 was used to align the clonotypes against IMGT TRBV, TRBD and TRBJ reference segments. Only V-J combinations with frequency above 0.0001, covering about 99% of repertoires, were analysed. The TCS score was defined as F50 (clonal expansion) divided by E x V (chaos), with BLOSUM62-based TCRdist calculated between CDR3 peptides within each V-J. Welch's t-statistics and random forest reduced 514 V-J features to around 14, which were used in a naive Bayes classifier (R e1071). Thyroid-blood repertoire similarity was quantified with the Morisita-Horn index. TCRdb redid the processing of the public reads, applying fastp at Q25 and MiXCR, and retained in-frame beta chains. All rows with the same CDR3 protein become a single entry with the most common DNA and genes. The V and J calls reflect TCRdb's pipeline rather than the authors' work. The sample table lists hundreds of thousands of distinct CDR3 sequences, just over 35% of them with a count of one. Around 30% of the sample lies in the top ten.

Study-wide findings and limitations: Most expanded thyroid clonotypes (frequency above 0.001) were also found in blood, which suggests that blood repertoires may mirror thyroid immune responses. In validation, the model predicted progression to ophthalmopathy with 60% to 71% sensitivity and around 72% specificity, a median of 6.5 months before onset. Ophthalmopathy was separated from stable hyperthyroidism by a 13 V-J signature model, with approximately 89% sensitivity and about 84% specificity obtained in cross-validation and 80%/75% obtained in testing. Sample size was not statistically predetermined, and investigators were not blinded to group allocation.

The CDR3 goes from the cysteine to the phenylalanine over 15 residues. Only CDR3 DNA is held: 45 bases, read in frame from base 1. Relative to germline, V is 3 bases shorter and J is 4 bases shorter, with 15 bases between their ends. Reading the germline V gene gives CDR1 MGHDK and CDR2 SYGVNS. The receptor was isolated from a woman aged 40 to 50 with Graves' hyperthyroidism. Material: blood. The rearrangement joined TRBV25-1 to TRBJ1-1; 6 matching bases give a weak D call of TRBD1. Read as DNA, the sequence is TGTGCCAGCAGTGATAAGGACAGCTTGGGCACTGAAGCTTTCTTT. Protein translation: CASSDKDSLGTEAFF.